Sequencing of this TCR beta chain was carried out in a study of blood T cell repertoires in COVID-19. Authors' analysis steps: Cell counts per sample came from amplifying reference gene primers. TCRdb keeps only in-frame clones here, not all; method: immunoSEQ multiplex PCR. Clone size and V and J calls were adopted from that table, with D and trimming inferred from the DNA. The sample contains fewer than 500,000 clones, 85% to 90% of which appear only once. The CDR3 loop spans 12 amino acids. Trimming removed 8 bases at V and 4 bases at J, with 11 bases between. V usage is TRBV12-3 or TRBV12-4 and J usage is TRBJ1-2; D not resolved. The sample consisted of peripheral blood. The clonotype originates from a young woman with acute or convalescent COVID-19. This chain's CDR3 is CASWGRGYGYTF. In DNA, the CDR3 is TGTGCCAGCTGGGGTCGGGGCTATGGCTACACCTTC.